This entry describes one T cell receptor beta chain. Patients got ipilimumab 1 mg/kg beginning 14 to 28 days post-transplant. Dosing: nivolumab 3 mg/kg IV, weeks 1, 4, 7, 10, then every two weeks to week 26. The data were taken from a study of ipilimumab plus nivolumab after autologous stem cell transplantation. Across the study: A median of roughly 8 nivolumab and 5 ipilimumab doses were given.

The CDR3 contains 13 residues. Germline CDR1 and CDR2: MNHNS and SASEGT. V was trimmed by 7 bases and J by 3 bases, leaving 9 bases between them. TCRdb's copy holds only in-frame clones and misses some; the assay was immunoSEQ multiplex PCR. The data show 15,000 to 20,000 clones, 65% to 85% seen once. The source was PBMCs, collected in a trial of ipilimumab plus nivolumab as post-transplant consolidation. This sequence joins TRBV6-1 and TRBJ2-2; no clear D gene. The receptor's source is a male donor with diffuse large B-cell lymphoma. The CDR3 region has the DNA TGTGCCAGCAATTGGGCTCACACCGGGGAGCTGTTTTTT. Translation: CASNWAHTGELFF.